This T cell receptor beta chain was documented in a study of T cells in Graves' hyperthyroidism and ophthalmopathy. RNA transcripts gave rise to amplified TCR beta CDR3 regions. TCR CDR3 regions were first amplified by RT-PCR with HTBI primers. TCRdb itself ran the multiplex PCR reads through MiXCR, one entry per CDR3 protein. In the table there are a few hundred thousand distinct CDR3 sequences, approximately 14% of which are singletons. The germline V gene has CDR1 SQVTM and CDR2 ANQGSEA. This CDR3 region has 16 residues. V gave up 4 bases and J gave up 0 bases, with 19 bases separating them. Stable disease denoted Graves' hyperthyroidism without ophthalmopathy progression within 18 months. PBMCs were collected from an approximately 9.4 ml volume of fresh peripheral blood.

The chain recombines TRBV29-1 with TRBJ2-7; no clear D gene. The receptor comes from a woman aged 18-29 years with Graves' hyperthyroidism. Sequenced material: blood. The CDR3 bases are TGCAGCGTTGGTCACCGGAGACACCTGGACTCCTACGAGCAGTACTTC. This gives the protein CSVGHRRHLDSYEQYF.